This T cell receptor beta chain was recorded in a study of blood T cells in healthy people across ages. The CDR3 consists of 15 residues. Germline V gene data show CDR1 as SEHNR and CDR2 as FQNEAQ (reference sequence). With 4 bases removed from V and 2 bases from J, the gap between germline ends came to 14 bases. Note on this clonotype: The antigen is not known.

Every donor contributed about 10 milliliters of peripheral blood by blood draw. With a J-beta primer mix and a sample-barcoded 5' primer, a second PCR ran roughly 6 to 11 cycles. All cDNA molecules were each tagged by a template-switch adaptor with 12 random nucleotides. TCRdb independently ran MiXCR on the 5' RACE reads; one entry per CDR3 protein. The sample yields some 750,000 distinct CDR3 sequences, 20% to 25% seen once. Study findings and constraints: Long-lived donors exceeded aged donors in naive CD4+ cells and diversity. Older individuals had lower TCR beta diversity per million T cells (the decline was roughly linear).

The chain employs TRBV7-9 and TRBJ2-5; D unresolved. The sequence was obtained from a man in his sixties or seventies in good health. The sample consisted of blood. The CDR3, as DNA: TGTGCCAGCAGCTCGGTCGGTACAGAACAAGAGACCCAGTACTTC. Amino acids: CASSSVGTEQETQYF.